Detailed here is one T cell receptor (beta chain). The target antigen is unknown. Under the ViraFEST assay, PBMC were stimulated with viral peptide pools so that antigen-specific CD4+ T cells expanded. Sequencing was performed afterwards. Isolating CD4+ T cells followed approximately ten days of culture. Two doses of either BNT162b2 or mRNA-1273 were given to each participant. Cultures had half their medium replaced with IL-2 medium on days 3 and 7. The sample belongs to a study of vaccination effects on CD4 cells after COVID-19. Trimming shortened V by 2 bases and J by 7 bases, and 12 bases separated the two germline ends. CDR3 length equals 15 residues. Per the germline V gene, CDR1 is MDHEN and CDR2 is SYDVKM. Clones were read by immunoSEQ multiplex PCR, and TCRdb kept only the in-frame ones, dropping some. The sample has 15,000 or so clones, 75% seen once.

This specimen consisted of CD4+ T cells from PBMCs cultured with HCoV-NL63 spike peptides, obtained after COVID-19 vaccination. This receptor was obtained from a human donor who received a COVID-19 vaccine. The rearrangement links TRBV28 to TRBJ1-6; D is ambiguous. The CDR3 sequence: CASSLTTLINSPLHF. As DNA, the CDR3 is TGTGCCAGCAGTTTAACGACCCTTATCAATTCACCCCTCCACTTT.